The rows below give T cell receptor beta chains drawn from one sample of a study of beta chain features in type 1 diabetes. Measured with immunoSEQ multiplex PCR; TCRdb has only the in-frame clones, and not every one. The repertoire holds approximately 150,000 clones, with more than 10% as singletons. Input material: central memory CD4+ T cells from blood. The receptors here all came from a man aged 18 to 29 with type 1 diabetes. The CDR3 runs from the conserved cysteine through the conserved F or W. A D gene is named only where the DNA matches it firmly.

>TRBV27|.
CASQDTNTEAFF
>TRBV10-3|.
CAIGFQGLGNNSPLHF
>TRBV29-1|.
CSVEKQGYEQYF
>TRBV30|.
CAWSAGHSWEKLFF
>TRBV28|.
CASDGTGSYEQYF
>TRBV19|.
CARAISGANVLTF
>TRBV9|.
CASSVRGVPGEETQYF
>TRBV7-2|TRBD1
CASSRDSPNYGYTF
>TRBV14|TRBD1
CASSQATGLGGYTF
>TRBV6-6|.
CASNTRGIGTSDEQFF
>TRBV25-1|.
CASSARLGKGSGYTF
>TRBV9|TRBD1
CASSVGPGQNSPLHF
>TRBV2|TRBD1
CASRDRRIYNEQFF
>TRBV7-9|.
CASSLDQTGDTQYF
>TRBV20-1|.
CSAQEEPEAFF
>TRBV20-1|.
CSVVGNEQYF
>TRBV19|.
CASSMGGVDQPQHF
>TRBV5-1|.
CASRGSSGANVLTF
>TRBV6-1|.
CASKGPFPGEQYF
>TRBV19|.
CASSSTATNEKLFF
>TRBV30|TRBD1
CAWSPGSPGQGLSFLYNEQFF
>TRBV4-1|TRBD1
CASSLGTGVNTGELFF
>TRBV5-6|TRBD2
CASSRRTGGEQYF
>TRBV7-2|TRBD2
CASSRNSPAGVGETQYF
>TRBV7-9|TRBD2
CASSPPRTSGGLREETQYF
>TRBV2|.
CASSAELINNEQFF
>TRBV18|.
CASSPNTGSRDEQYF
>TRBV2|.
CASSEQALNQPQHF
>TRBV5-6|.
CASSLRYTREQYF
>TRBV29-1|.
CSGTKQGRGTEAFF
>TRBV10-1|.
CASRNTDTQYF
>TRBV7-7|.
CASSSFLGTDTQYF
>TRBV4-1|.
CASSQDQGQGNQPQHF
>TRBV4-2|TRBD2
CASSQGGGDYNEQFF
>TRBV9|.
CASSVEGGNTEAFF
>TRBV7-9|.
CASRPPRDLNSPLHF
>TRBV5-1|.
CASSSGQSQETQYF
>TRBV5-5|.
CASSDGVLTDTQYF
>TRBV6-5|.
CASSYVPNYGYTF
>TRBV6-5|.
CASSSPSDNSPLHF